What follows are 17 T cell receptor beta chains derived from one specimen sequenced in a study of T cell repertoires in ileal Crohn's disease. This table comes from immunoSEQ multiplex PCR, and its TCRdb copy is limited to in-frame clones, with some not included. The repertoire consists of several thousand clones, with 70% to 80% occurring once and the leading ten covering under 7.5%. The sample was ileal tissue. The source is an adult with Crohn's disease.

DNA of the CDR3: TGTGCCAGCTTGGGACAGGGGCCGCGTGAAGCTTTCTTT. It yields the protein CASLGQGPREAFF. V usage is TRBV5-6 and J usage is TRBJ1-1; 10 positions match TRBD1. Unmatched junction bases numbered 7, after V lost 7 bases and J lost 7 bases. CDR3 length: 13 amino acids. Germline CDR1 SGHDT, CDR2 YYEEEE.

The chain joins TRBV11-2 to TRBJ2-5, with TRBD2 identical over 7 bases. Germline CDR1 reads SGHAT; CDR2 reads FQNNGV. J gave up 5 bases and V 1 base, and 4 bases lay outside the gene matches. The CDR3 contains 14 residues. The CDR3 sequence is CASSLGRGRETQYF. The CDR3 DNA reads TGTGCCAGCAGCTTAGGGCGGGGGAGGGAGACCCAGTACTTC.

The table lists this clone with a few counts. This sequence joins TRBV5-1 and TRBJ2-1; 10 nucleotides agree with TRBD1. V lost 4 bases to trimming and J lost 7 bases; unmatched junction nucleotides: 8. Germline-derived CDR1 and CDR2 are SGHRS and YFSETQ. The CDR3 is made up of 15 amino acids. The CDR3 sequence is CASSLGQGNLNEQFF. CDR3 nucleotide sequence: TGCGCCAGCAGCCTGGGACAGGGGAATTTAAATGAGCAGTTCTTC.

V usage is TRBV5-8 and J usage is TRBJ2-1; TRBD2 matches at 11 bases. CDR3 length: 14 amino acids. J gave up 9 bases and V 5 bases, and 7 bases lay outside the gene matches. CDR1 and CDR2 (germline): SGHTS, YDEGEE. CDR3 residues: CASRLAGGPGEQFF. DNA for the CDR3: TGTGCCAGCAGATTAGCGGGGGGGCCCGGTGAGCAGTTCTTC.

The chain joins TRBV29-1 to TRBJ1-2; 7 positions agree with TRBD1. The length of the CDR3 is 16 residues. Germline V gene data show CDR1 as SQVTM and CDR2 as ANQGSEA. V lost 1 base and J lost 2; bases outside the gene matches: 10. The DNA of the CDR3 is TGCAGCGTTGAAGGAAGCCCGGGACAGCCCAACTATGGCTACACCTTC. Translating it yields CSVEGSPGQPNYGYTF.

The chain links TRBV5-5 to TRBJ1-6; 12 bases match TRBD1. Germline assignment: CDR1 SGHKS and CDR2 YYEKEE (reference sequence). V lost 1 base to trimming and J lost 7 bases; unmatched junction nucleotides: 6. This CDR3 comprises 17 residues. CDR3 sequence (DNA): TGTGCCAGCAGCTTGTTCCCTGGGACAGGGGGCAATTCACCCCTCCACTTT. Its protein product is CASSLFPGTGGNSPLHF.

J is TRBJ1-3 and V is TRBV7-2, with a possible D match to TRBD1 (6 bases). CDR3 length: 14 residues. The V end was cut by 3 bases, the J end by 3 bases, with 9 bases between. The V gene's germline CDR1 is SGHTA and CDR2 FQGNSA. CDR3 nucleotides: TGTGCCAGCAGCTTCAGGGGAGTTGGAAACACCATATATTTT. Amino acid sequence: CASSFRGVGNTIYF.

The rearrangement joins TRBV7-2 to TRBJ2-1; 7 positions agree with TRBD2. Trimming removed 2 bases from V and 8 bases from J; junction bases left unmatched: 6. Germline-derived CDR1 and CDR2 are SGHTA and FQGNSA. The CDR3 consists of 14 residues. DNA of the CDR3: TGTGCCAGCAGCTTAATGGGACGGGGGGATGAGCAGTTCTTC. Translating it yields CASSLMGRGDEQFF.

The chain joins TRBV7-2 to TRBJ1-3; D gene unclear. Trimming stripped 6 bases from V and 2 bases from J, with 11 bases between. Germline CDR1 reads SGHTA; CDR2 reads FQGNSA. CDR3 length equals 14 residues. CDR3 DNA sequence: TGTGCCAGCAGTACCGGACTCACTGGAAACACCATATATTTT. It is translated as CASSTGLTGNTIYF.

The chain uses TRBV10-3 and TRBJ1-5; a possible D gene is TRBD1 (6 bases). This CDR3 contains 19 residues. The V and J ends lost 4 bases and 0 bases respectively, with 22 bases between them. Germline lookup yields CDR1 ENHRY and CDR2 SYGVKD. The CDR3, as DNA: TGTGCCATCAGTGGGGCACCCGGGACACGAACTTTTAGCAATCAGCCCCAGCATTTT. Protein: CAISGAPGTRTFSNQPQHF.

The J gene is TRBJ1-2, the V gene TRBV5-5; 7 nucleotides line up with TRBD1. V lost 2 bases, J lost 5 bases, and 6 bases stayed unmatched. The germline V gene has CDR1 SGHKS and CDR2 YYEKEE (reference sequence). The CDR3 is 14 residues long. The CDR3 loop reads CASSFFGRGYGYTF. In DNA, the CDR3 is TGTGCCAGCAGCTTCTTCGGCAGGGGGTATGGCTACACCTTC.

This clone was seen only a few times. The chain couples TRBV10-3 to TRBJ1-1; D is possibly TRBD1 (6 bases). V was clipped by 8 bases and J by 5 bases, with 15 bases between them. The CDR3 has 13 amino acids. Looked up from germline, CDR1 is ENHRY and CDR2 is SYGVKD. CDR3 nucleotides: TGTGCCATCTTAGAGGGGGGGAGGACTGAAGCTTTCTTT. It translates to CAILEGGRTEAFF.

This clone was observed a few times. The chain carries TRBV11-2 and TRBJ2-3; possible D gene TRBD1, 6 bases. The V end lost 2 bases, the J end lost 5 bases, and 14 bases lay between the germline ends. This CDR3 contains 15 residues. Germline V CDR1 and CDR2: SGHAT, FQNNGV. The CDR3 bases are TGTGCCAGCAGCTTAAGCACAGGGACGGAAGATACGCAGTATTTT. Its translation: CASSLSTGTEDTQYF. Using reference TRBV11-2 and TRBJ2-3 for the parts outside the CDR3, the full variable domain is EAGVAQSPRYKIIEKRQSVAFWCNPISGHATLYWYQQILGQGPKLLIQFQNNGVVDDSQLPKDRFSAERLKGVDSTLKIQPAKLEDSAVYLCASSLSTGTEDTQYFGPGTRLTVL.

The V gene is TRBV6-1, the J gene TRBJ1-1; D is perhaps TRBD1 (6 bases). The V gene's germline CDR1 is MNHNS and CDR2 SASEGT. Trimming cost V 4 bases and J 3 bases, with 24 bases left between them. The CDR3 consists of 18 residues. CDR3 residues: CASSALTRGWAGDTEAFF. The CDR3 nucleotides read TGTGCCAGCAGTGCCCTTACCAGGGGTTGGGCTGGGGACACTGAAGCTTTCTTT.

This clone was detected once. The rearrangement uses TRBV30 and TRBJ2-7; the D is unclear. There are 13 residues in the CDR3. V gave up 2 bases and J gave up 0 bases, with 8 bases separating them. Germline-derived CDR1 and CDR2 are GTSNPN and SVGIG (reference sequence). CDR3 DNA: TGTGCCTGGAGTACGCAGGACTCCTACGAGCAGTACTTC. As protein: CAWSTQDSYEQYF.

This clone appeared a single time. This sequence joins TRBV7-9 and TRBJ2-1; 7 nucleotides match TRBD2. This CDR3 contains 16 residues. Trimming at V came to 2 bases and at J to 3 bases, leaving 7 bases not matched to a gene. Germline CDR1 and CDR2: SEHNR and FQNEAQ (reference sequence). This CDR3 is CASSLLGGHLYNEQFF. The CDR3 region has the DNA TGTGCCAGCAGCTTATTGGGAGGGCACCTCTACAATGAGCAGTTCTTC.

This clone was seen a single time. This sequence joins TRBV9 and TRBJ2-7; tentative D call: TRBD2 (5 bases). V lost 4 bases and J 4 bases, leaving 15 bases between the germline ends. Germline V gene lookup returns CDR1 SGDLS and CDR2 YYNGEE. CDR3 length: 14 residues. The CDR3: CASSPAGVGYEQYF. The CDR3 DNA reads TGTGCCAGCAGCCCCGCCGGGGTAGGGTACGAGCAGTACTTC.